This T cell receptor beta chain emerged from a study of CD8 T cells in Susac syndrome. Details on this clonotype: As yet, its antigen is unknown.

General observations from the study: By the study's own acknowledgment, its TCR sequencing and HLA analysis included relatively few individuals.

With random hexamers, reverse transcription was performed on roughly 0.5 to 1 ug of RNA. TCRdb ran MiXCR on the immunoSEQ multiplex PCR reads and lists one entry per CDR3 protein. Of 350,000 to 550,000 distinct CDR3 sequences listed, more than 80% are singletons. This CDR3 region has 15 residues. The J segment lost 5 bases and the V segment lost 5 bases, leaving 9 bases of the junction unmatched. CDR1 SGHDN and CDR2 FVKESK come from the germline V gene. Sequencing was carried out using CD8+ T cells from PBMCs. This chain connects TRBV14 to TRBJ2-7; TRBD1 matches 10 bases. The clonotype originates from a human donor with multiple sclerosis. As DNA, the CDR3 is TGTGCCAGCAGCAACCGGGACAGGGGTTTCAACGAGCAGTACTTC. Amino acids: CASSNRDRGFNEQYF.